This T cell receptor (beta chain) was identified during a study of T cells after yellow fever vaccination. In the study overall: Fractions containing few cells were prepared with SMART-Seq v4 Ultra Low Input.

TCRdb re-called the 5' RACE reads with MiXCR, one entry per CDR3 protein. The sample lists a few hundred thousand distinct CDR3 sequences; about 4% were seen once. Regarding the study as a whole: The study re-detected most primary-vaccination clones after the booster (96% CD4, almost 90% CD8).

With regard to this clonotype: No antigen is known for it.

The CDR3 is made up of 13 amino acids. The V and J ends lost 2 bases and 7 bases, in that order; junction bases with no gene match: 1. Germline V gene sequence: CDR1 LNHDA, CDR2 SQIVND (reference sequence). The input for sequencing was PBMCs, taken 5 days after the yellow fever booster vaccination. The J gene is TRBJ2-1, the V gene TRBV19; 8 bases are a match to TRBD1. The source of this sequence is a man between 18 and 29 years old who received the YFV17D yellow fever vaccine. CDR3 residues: CASSITGGNEQFF. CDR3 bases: TGTGCCAGTAGTATAACAGGGGGAAATGAGCAGTTCTTC.